The 25 T cell receptor beta chains presented below share a single source sample, sequenced in a study of human T cells and chemical hapten exposure. MiXCR, run by TCRdb on the RACE reads, gives a single entry per CDR3 protein. The data contain 75,000 to 95,000 distinct CDR3 sequences, 12% of them singletons. As to time point: patch test 1, 2 weeks after DPC sensitization. Treatment reported: therapeutic diphenylcyclopropenone sensitization with weekly scalp DPC. The starting material was whole blood, obtained in connection with sensitization to the hapten diphenylcyclopropenone (DPC). Every receptor here comes from a woman aged 60-70 years with alopecia areata. Some clones in this sample may be carry-over from other donors' samples.

In this sample, this clonotype turned up many times. The rearrangement uses TRBV10-2 and TRBJ2-3, with D perhaps matching TRBD1 or TRBD2 (7 bases each). CDR1 is WSHSY and CDR2 is SAAADI in the germline V gene. V was clipped by 9 bases and J by 4 bases, with 17 bases between them. The CDR3 totals 14 residues. The CDR3 coding sequence is TGCGCCAGTCTGCAGGGGGGGCGGGCAGATACGCAGTATTTT. Protein product: CASLQGGRADTQYF.

This clonotype has a handful of counts. The J gene is TRBJ2-3, the V gene TRBV5-1; TRBD1 matches 8 bases. This CDR3 is built from 19 residues. V was pared by 1 base and J by 3 bases, with 16 bases of the junction left unmatched. CDR1 is SGHRS and CDR2 is YFSETQ in the germline V gene. The CDR3 spells CASSLLIWDRTSLTDTQYF. The CDR3 bases are TGCGCCAGCAGCTTGTTGATATGGGACAGGACGAGTCTGACAGATACGCAGTATTTT.

The chain is built from TRBV6-6 and TRBJ1-1, with 10 bases identical to TRBD1. The CDR3 is 14 residues long. The germline CDR1 and CDR2 sequences are MNHNY and SVGAGI (reference sequence). V was clipped by 7 bases and J by 6 bases; unmatched bases: 8. CDR3 amino acids: CASNPTGGSSEAFF. The CDR3, as DNA: TGTGCCAGCAACCCGACAGGGGGCAGCTCTGAAGCTTTCTTT.

This rearrangement joins TRBV9 to TRBJ2-3, with no clear D. The CDR3 is 13 residues long. Looked up from germline, CDR1 is SGDLS and CDR2 is YYNGEE. Trimming took off 4 bases at V and 2 bases at J, with 8 bases between the two ends. CDR3 coding DNA: TGTGCCAGCAGCTTTGCCCCCACAGATACGCAGTATTTT. It is translated as CASSFAPTDTQYF.

This clonotype was found many times. The gene calls are TRBV18 and TRBJ2-5; 7 nucleotides agree with TRBD2. Germline CDR1 is KGHSH and CDR2 is LQKENI. V lost 0 bases and J lost 3; bases outside the gene matches: 1. The CDR3 extends over 14 amino acids. Written as DNA, the CDR3 is TGTGCCAGCTCACCACCCGGACTAGAAGAGACCCAGTACTTC. Amino acids: CASSPPGLEETQYF.

This clonotype was found a few times. This chain links TRBV9 with TRBJ1-2; D possibly corresponds to TRBD1 (6 bases). CDR1 is SGDLS, CDR2 YYNGEE, per germline. V was clipped by 0 bases and J by 7 bases, with 19 bases between them. This CDR3 comprises 16 residues. The CDR3 reads CASSVAPGGAGVGYTF. CDR3 in DNA: TGTGCCAGCAGCGTAGCCCCCGGGGGAGCAGGGGTTGGCTACACCTTC.

This clonotype was detected a few times. J is TRBJ2-3 and V is TRBV5-1; 13 bases align to TRBD2. Per germline, CDR1 SGHRS and CDR2 YFSETQ. The junction had 13 bases not matched to a gene; V was cut back by 4 bases and J by 5 bases. This CDR3 is 18 amino acids long. The CDR3 sequence: CASSPVGEGLAGEDTQYF. CDR3 DNA sequence: TGCGCCAGCAGCCCAGTGGGGGAAGGACTAGCGGGGGAAGATACGCAGTATTTT.

This clonotype has only a few counts. The CDR3: CACTSRDWNTEAFF. The CDR3 DNA follows: TGTGCCTGCACATCCCGGGATTGGAACACTGAAGCTTTCTTT. This rearrangement joins TRBV30 to TRBJ1-1; no definite D call. Germline lookup yields CDR1 GTSNPN and CDR2 SVGIG (reference sequence). With 6 bases removed from V and 1 base from J, the gap between germline ends came to 15 bases. The CDR3 totals 14 residues. The full variable domain, rest sourced from reference TRBV30 and TRBJ1-1, is SQTIHQWPATLVQPVGSPLSLECTVEGTSNPNLYWYRQAAGRGLQLLFYSVGIGQISSEVPQNLSASRPQDRQFILSSKKLLLSDSGFYLCACTSRDWNTEAFFGQGTRLTVV.

The J gene is TRBJ2-1, the V gene TRBV7-9; D possibly corresponds to TRBD1 (6 bases). Trimming shortened V by 1 base and J by 7 bases, and 11 bases separated the two germline ends. The CDR3 loop spans 14 amino acids. Looked up from germline, CDR1 is SEHNR and CDR2 is FQNEAQ (reference sequence). The CDR3 loop is CASSLVAGVNEQFF. DNA for the CDR3: TGTGCCAGCAGCTTAGTAGCAGGGGTGAATGAGCAGTTCTTC.

The chain combines TRBV4-1 with TRBJ2-1; tentatively, D is TRBD2 (7 bases). There are 15 residues in the CDR3. Between the trimmed V and J ends, which lost 2 bases and 13 bases, there was a span of 21 bases. Germline V lookup: CDR1 MGHRA, CDR2 YSYEKL. For the CDR3, the DNA is TGCGCCAGCAGCCAATTTACGGACAGCCGGGACTACCAGTTCTTC. Encoded protein: CASSQFTDSRDYQFF.

Concerning this clonotype: A junction end diverges from the germline sequence, so it may reflect a read error. The chain carries TRBV20-1 and TRBJ2-2; D might be TRBD1 or TRBD2, each matching 5 bases. The CDR3 runs 17 residues. CDR1 DFQATT and CDR2 SNEGSKA come from the germline V gene (reference sequence). CDR3 protein: CSARGAAPTANTGELFF. DNA of the CDR3: TGCAGTGCAAGAGGGGCAGCTCCTACCGCGAACACCGGGGAGCTGTTTTTT.

This clonotype was observed at least ten times. V and J are TRBV11-3 and TRBJ2-4; no reliable D call. The germline CDR1 and CDR2 sequences are SGHNT and YENEEA. This CDR3 contains 12 residues. V lost 6 bases and J lost 7, with 10 bases in between. The CDR3 sequence: CASSHVWNIQYF. CDR3 sequence (DNA): TGTGCCAGCAGTCACGTCTGGAACATTCAGTACTTC. Based on the CDR3 plus reference TRBV11-3 and TRBJ2-4, the full variable domain is EAGVVQSPRYKIIEKKQPVAFWCNPISGHNTLYWYLQNLGQGPELLIRYENEEAVDDSQLPKDRFSAERLKGVDSTLKIQPAELGDSAVYLCASSHVWNIQYFGAGTRLSVL.

The sample holds many counts of this clonotype. The chain recombines TRBV29-1 with TRBJ1-2; the D gene is possibly TRBD1 (5 bases). Per the germline V gene, CDR1 is SQVTM and CDR2 is ANQGSEA. V dropped 7 bases and J dropped 0 bases, with 9 bases sitting between them. The CDR3 loop spans 12 amino acids. The DNA of the CDR3 is TGCAGCGGCGACAGTGCTAACTATGGCTACACCTTC. It is translated as CSGDSANYGYTF. The whole variable domain, filled in from reference TRBV29-1 and TRBJ1-2, reads SAVISQKPSRDICQRGTSLTIQCQVDSQVTMMFWYRQQPGQSLTLIATANQGSEATYESGFVIDKFPISRPNLTFSTLTVSNMSPEDSSIYLCSGDSANYGYTFGSGTRLTVV.

This clonotype was recorded a few times. V usage is TRBV20-1 and J usage is TRBJ2-3; no clear D gene. With 0 bases removed from V and 5 bases from J, the gap between germline ends came to 6 bases. Germline V lookup: CDR1 DFQATT, CDR2 SNEGSKA (reference sequence). This CDR3 is 12 amino acids long. The chain's CDR3 is CSARDRGDTQYF. In DNA form, the CDR3 reads TGCAGTGCTAGAGATCGTGGAGATACGCAGTATTTT.

V is TRBV10-3 and J is TRBJ1-6, with a weak D call TRBD1 (6 bases). CDR3 length equals 17 residues. The germline gives CDR1 ENHRY, CDR2 SYGVKD. Trimming shortened V by 0 bases and J by 2 bases, and 11 bases separated the two germline ends. The chain's CDR3 is CAISESGAVAYNSPLHF. The CDR3 DNA reads TGTGCCATCAGTGAGTCGGGGGCGGTAGCCTATAATTCACCCCTCCACTTT.

This clonotype was observed a few times. The V gene is TRBV20-1, the J gene TRBJ1-4; D may be TRBD1 (5 bases). The ends were cut back, 4 bases at V and 8 bases at J, with 11 bases in the middle. Germline CDR1 DFQATT, CDR2 SNEGSKA (reference sequence). The CDR3 runs 12 residues. The CDR3 sequence: CSATGRTEKLFF. CDR3 DNA: TGCAGTGCTACGGGACGGACGGAAAAACTGTTTTTT.

This clonotype came up a few times. The chain employs TRBV14 and TRBJ1-2; D unresolved. This CDR3 has 13 amino acids. V was clipped by 0 bases and J by 8 bases, with 10 bases between them. The germline V gene encodes CDR1 SGHDN and CDR2 FVKESK. This CDR3 is CASSQEARTGYTF. The CDR3 DNA reads as TGTGCCAGCAGCCAAGAAGCTCGGACGGGCTACACCTTC. Full variable domain (rest looked up from reference TRBV14 and TRBJ1-2): EAGVTQFPSHSVIEKGQTVTLRCDPISGHDNLYWYRRVMGKEIKFLLHFVKESKQDESGMPNNRFLAERTGGTYSTLKVQPAELEDSGVYFCASSQEARTGYTFGSGTRLTVV.

This clonotype was observed a few times. This chain joins TRBV24-1 and TRBJ2-3, with D perhaps TRBD1 (5 bases). Trimming took off 4 bases at V and 4 bases at J, with 20 bases between the two ends. Germline CDR1 and CDR2: KGHDR and SFDVKD. The CDR3 length is 17 residues. The DNA of the CDR3 is TGTGCCACCAGTGACTCCTTGGGCCCGAAGGGGCCAGATACGCAGTATTTT. Its protein is CATSDSLGPKGPDTQYF.

At least ten counts were recorded for this clonotype. V usage is TRBV9 and J usage is TRBJ2-7; no clear D gene. Germline lookup yields CDR1 SGDLS and CDR2 YYNGEE. The CDR3 contains 14 residues. The ends were cut back, 0 bases at V and 2 bases at J, with 9 bases in the middle. This CDR3 is CASSVADATYEQYF. Written as DNA, the CDR3 is TGTGCCAGCAGCGTAGCGGACGCAACCTACGAGCAGTACTTC.

This clonotype has a handful of counts. Here the CDR3 DNA reads TGCGCCAGCAGCCCTAACCCGGGACAGGGAGGTTCACCCCTCCACTTT. Protein sequence: CASSPNPGQGGSPLHF. The rearrangement joins TRBV4-1 to TRBJ1-6; 9 bases align to TRBD1. Germline values: CDR1 MGHRA, CDR2 YSYEKL. The length of the CDR3 is 16 residues. Trimming cost V 4 bases and J 9 bases; bases outside gene matches: 10.

The sample holds many counts of this clonotype. The chain employs TRBV20-1 and TRBJ2-2; no firm D call. The germline V and J ends were trimmed by 0 bases and 2 bases, with 13 bases remaining between them. Germline V lookup: CDR1 DFQATT, CDR2 SNEGSKA (reference sequence). There are 16 residues in the CDR3. CDR3 in DNA: TGCAGTGCTAGAGATCAGGCAACAGTAAACACCGGGGAGCTGTTTTTT. This sequence encodes CSARDQATVNTGELFF.

The V and J genes are TRBV12-3 or TRBV12-4 and TRBJ1-1; maybe TRBD1 (6 bases). The germline V and J ends were trimmed by 8 bases and 5 bases, with 15 bases remaining between them. The CDR3 has 13 residues. The CDR3 sequence is CASVQGPTTEAFF. The CDR3 DNA reads TGTGCCAGCGTACAGGGACCTACTACTGAAGCTTTCTTT.

This clonotype came up many times. This chain connects TRBV19 to TRBJ1-5; 9 positions agree with TRBD1. Germline CDR1 is LNHDA and CDR2 is SQIVND (reference sequence). The CDR3 extends over 14 amino acids. The J segment lost 6 bases and the V segment lost 6 bases, leaving 6 bases of the junction unmatched. CDR3 region: CASSPTGGFQPQHF. The CDR3 DNA reads TGTGCCAGTAGCCCTACAGGGGGCTTTCAGCCCCAGCATTTT.

This rearrangement joins TRBV30 to TRBJ2-5, with D possibly matching TRBD2 (5 bases). This CDR3 is built from 15 residues. V was clipped by 1 base and J by 5 bases, with 17 bases between them. Germline values: CDR1 GTSNPN, CDR2 SVGIG (reference sequence). CDR3 loop: CAWSGLGLASETQYF. Written as DNA, the CDR3 is TGTGCCTGGAGTGGATTAGGCCTAGCATCCGAGACCCAGTACTTC. Drawing the rest from reference TRBV30 and TRBJ2-5, the complete variable domain is SQTIHQWPATLVQPVGSPLSLECTVEGTSNPNLYWYRQAAGRGLQLLFYSVGIGQISSEVPQNLSASRPQDRQFILSSKKLLLSDSGFYLCAWSGLGLASETQYFGPGTRLLVL.

The chain links TRBV20-1 to TRBJ1-1, with unresolved D. Between the trimmed V and J ends, which lost 2 bases and 7 bases, there was a span of 8 bases. The CDR3 has 11 amino acids. The germline V gene encodes CDR1 DFQATT and CDR2 SNEGSKA (reference sequence). The CDR3 sequence is CSARPWDEAFF. The CDR3 DNA reads TGCAGTGCTAGACCCTGGGATGAAGCTTTCTTT.